One sample yielded the 6 T cell receptor beta chains listed below, sequenced in a study of T cells in Graves' hyperthyroidism and ophthalmopathy. Amplified TCR beta CDR3 regions came from RNA transcripts. With the HTBI primer set, the TCR CDR3 went through a first round of RT-PCR. TCRdb analysed the multiplex PCR reads with MiXCR anew, one entry per CDR3 protein. The table lists hundreds of thousands of distinct CDR3 sequences, approximately 20% of them singletons, with about half in the top ten. Source material: blood. The receptors here all came from a man aged 35 to 55 with Graves' ophthalmopathy.

This clonotype was seen ten or more times. The chain links TRBV3-1 to TRBJ1-2; 10 bases align to TRBD1. This CDR3 is built from 13 residues. Germline CDR1 is LGHDT and CDR2 is YNNKEL (reference sequence). V trimming: 4 bases; J trimming: 8 bases; junction bases outside the gene matches: 4. This CDR3 is CASSPDRGQGYTF. CDR3 DNA: TGTGCCAGCAGCCCCGACAGGGGGCAAGGCTACACCTTC.

V and J are TRBV2 and TRBJ2-2; the match to TRBD2 covers 12 bases. V was pared by 6 bases and J by 0 bases, with 5 bases of the junction left unmatched. The CDR3 covers 17 residues. Germline values: CDR1 SNHLY, CDR2 FYNNEI. Here the CDR3 reads CASRLAGGIPNTGELFF. CDR3 nucleotide sequence: TGTGCCAGCAGACTAGCGGGGGGAATCCCGAACACCGGGGAGCTGTTTTTT.

The rearrangement links TRBV25-1 to TRBJ2-1; D gene ambiguous. The CDR3 has 11 residues. CDR1 and CDR2 (germline): MGHDK, SYGVNS. V lost 3 bases and J 14 bases, leaving 11 bases between the germline ends. CDR3 DNA: TGTGCCAGCAGTGATACTGTCTTCGAGTTCTTC. Encoded protein: CASSDTVFEFF. The full variable domain, completed using reference TRBV25-1 and TRBJ2-1, is EADIYQTPRYLVIGTGKKITLECSQTMGHDKMYWYQQDPGMELHLIHYSYGVNSTEKGDLSSESTVSRIRTEHFPLTLESARPSHTSQYLCASSDTVFEFFGPGTRLTVL.

The genes are TRBV5-8 and TRBJ2-7; no reliable D call. The CDR3 has 16 amino acids. V was clipped by 1 base and J by 3 bases, with 17 bases between them. CDR1 is SGHTS, CDR2 YDEGEE, per germline. As DNA, the CDR3 is TGTGCCAGCAGCTTGTATGTCGGGTCCACAAACTACGAGCAGTACTTC. It translates to CASSLYVGSTNYEQYF. Together with reference TRBV5-8 and TRBJ2-7, the CDR3 gives the full variable domain: EAGVTQSPTHLIKTRGQQATLRCSPISGHTSVYWYQQALGLGLQFLLWYDEGEERNRGNFPPRFSGRQFPNYSSELNVNALELEDSALYLCASSLYVGSTNYEQYFGPGTRLTVT.

The rearrangement uses TRBV18 and TRBJ2-5; 8 bases line up with TRBD1. This CDR3 is built from 14 residues. Germline-derived CDR1 and CDR2 are KGHSH and LQKENI. Trimming took 6 bases from V and 5 from J; bases not matched to a gene: 8. This CDR3 is CASSAGQGGETQYF. The CDR3 bases are TGTGCCAGCTCGGCAGGACAGGGTGGCGAGACCCAGTACTTC.

This chain links TRBV7-9 with TRBJ2-1, with D uncertain. V lost 9 bases and J lost 4, with 13 bases in between. CDR1 and CDR2 (germline): SEHNR, FQNEAQ (reference sequence). This CDR3 has 13 amino acids. CDR3: CASLVDDYNEQFF. The DNA for the CDR3 is TGTGCCAGTTTAGTGGACGATTACAATGAGCAGTTCTTC. Full variable domain (remainder filled in from reference TRBV7-9 and TRBJ2-1): DTGVSQNPRHKITKRGQNVTFRCDPISEHNRLYWYRQTLGQGPEFLTYFQNEAQLEKSRLLSDRFSAERPKGSFSTLEIQRTEQGDSAMYLCASLVDDYNEQFFGPGTRLTVL.